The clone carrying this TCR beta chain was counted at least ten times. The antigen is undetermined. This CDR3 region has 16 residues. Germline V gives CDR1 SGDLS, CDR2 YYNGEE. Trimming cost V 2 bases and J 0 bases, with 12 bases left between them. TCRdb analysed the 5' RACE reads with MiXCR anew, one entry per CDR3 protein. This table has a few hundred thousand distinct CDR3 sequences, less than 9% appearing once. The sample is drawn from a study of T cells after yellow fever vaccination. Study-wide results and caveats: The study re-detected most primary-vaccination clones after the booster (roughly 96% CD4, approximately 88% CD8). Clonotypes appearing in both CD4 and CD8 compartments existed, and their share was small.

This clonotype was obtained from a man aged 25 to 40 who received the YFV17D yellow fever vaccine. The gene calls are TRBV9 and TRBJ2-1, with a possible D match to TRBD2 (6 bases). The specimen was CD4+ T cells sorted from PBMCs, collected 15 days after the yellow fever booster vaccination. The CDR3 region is CASSVEGGRSYNEQFF. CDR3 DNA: TGTGCCAGCAGCGTCGAGGGAGGCCGCTCCTACAATGAGCAGTTCTTC.